What follows are 25 T cell receptor beta chains derived from one specimen sequenced in a study of shared clonotypes between healthy human individuals. Clones were read by immunoSEQ multiplex PCR, and TCRdb kept only the in-frame ones, dropping some. Among 2,500,000 or so clones, 92% were seen once, and the ten largest hold 0.37%. Sequenced input: naive CD4+ T cells from PBMCs. Described subset: CD45RA+ positively selected. These receptors were taken from a young man in good health. Some clones in this sample may be carry-over from other donors' samples.

The V and J genes are TRBV23-1 and TRBJ2-3; 7 positions match TRBD1. TRBV23-1 is marked as an open reading frame, function uncertain. This CDR3 has 15 amino acids. Trimming cost V 0 bases and J 3 bases; bases outside gene matches: 3. The CDR3 protein is CASSQSMTGTDTQYF. CDR3 in DNA: TGCGCCAGCAGTCAATCCATGACAGGGACAGATACGCAGTATTTT.

The gene calls are TRBV6-5 and TRBJ1-2; D is ambiguous. Germline loops: CDR1 MNHEY, CDR2 SVGAGI. Trimming cost V 4 bases and J 8 bases, with 14 bases left between them. The CDR3 consists of 13 residues. The CDR3 bases are TGTGCCAGCAGTTCTTTAACGGGGAGAGGCTACACCTTC. Encoded protein: CASSSLTGRGYTF.

The rearrangement uses TRBV7-6 and TRBJ2-2; TRBD1 is a possible D gene (5 bases). V was pared by 1 base and J by 6 bases, with 15 bases between. The CDR3 sequence is 16 residues long. From germline, CDR1 is SGHVS and CDR2 FNYEAQ. CDR3 residues: CASSLEPGLSSGELFF. The CDR3 DNA follows: TGTGCCAGCAGCTTAGAGCCAGGGTTAAGCTCCGGGGAGCTGTTTTTT.

The chain employs TRBV7-3 and TRBJ2-5; no definite D call. Trimming shortened V by 1 base and J by 4 bases, and 13 bases separated the two germline ends. The CDR3 consists of 15 residues. From germline, CDR1 is SGHTA and CDR2 FQGTGA. CDR3 amino acids: CASSLMGGLGETQYF. For the CDR3, the DNA is TGTGCCAGCAGCTTAATGGGTGGGCTTGGAGAGACCCAGTACTTC. The full variable domain, rest sourced from reference TRBV7-3 and TRBJ2-5, is GAGVSQTPSNKVTEKGKYVELRCDPISGHTALYWYRQSLGQGPEFLIYFQGTGAADDSGLPNDRFFAVRPEGSVSTLKIQRTERGDSAVYLCASSLMGGLGETQYFGPGTRLLVL.

The chain couples TRBV5-4 to TRBJ2-2; D not resolved. There are 14 residues in the CDR3. CDR1 and CDR2 from the germline V gene are SGHNT and YYREEE (reference sequence). Trimming stripped 7 bases from V and 6 bases from J, with 16 bases between. This CDR3 is CASRVNSGAGELFF. CDR3 DNA: TGTGCCAGCCGAGTTAACTCCGGCGCCGGGGAGCTGTTTTTT.

V is TRBV7-9 and J is TRBJ2-1; 11 bases are shared with TRBD2. This CDR3 is 15 amino acids long. Unmatched junction bases numbered 5, after V lost 8 bases and J lost 2 bases. Germline loops: CDR1 SEHNR, CDR2 FQNEAQ (reference sequence). CDR3 sequence (DNA): TGTGCCAGCGGAACACTAGCGGGAGCCTACAATGAGCAGTTCTTC. It specifies CASGTLAGAYNEQFF. Combining the CDR3 with reference TRBV7-9 and TRBJ2-1 gives the whole variable domain DTGVSQNPRHKITKRGQNVTFRCDPISEHNRLYWYRQTLGQGPEFLTYFQNEAQLEKSRLLSDRFSAERPKGSFSTLEIQRTEQGDSAMYLCASGTLAGAYNEQFFGPGTRLTVL.

V gene TRBV28 combines with J gene TRBJ2-3, with D possibly TRBD1 on 5 matching bases. Trimming stripped 8 bases from V and 9 bases from J, with 12 bases between. This CDR3 is 11 amino acids long. CDR1 is MDHEN, CDR2 SYDVKM, per germline. The CDR3 DNA reads TGTGCCAGCTGGGGCTATCGCACGCAGTATTTT. It encodes CASWGYRTQYF.

V and J are TRBV6-5 and TRBJ2-1; no reliable D call. This CDR3 region has 15 residues. In germline, CDR1 is MNHEY, CDR2 SVGAGI. With 7 bases removed from V and 6 bases from J, the gap between germline ends came to 19 bases. This CDR3 is CASIWSGYPCNEQFF. The CDR3 DNA is TGTGCCAGCATTTGGTCAGGATACCCTTGCAATGAGCAGTTCTTC.

This clone was observed a single time. J is TRBJ1-4 and V is TRBV30, with D possibly being TRBD1 (5 bases). The CDR3 covers 12 residues. Trimming took 2 bases from V and 7 from J, leaving 8 bases between them. Germline V gene lookup returns CDR1 GTSNPN and CDR2 SVGIG (reference sequence). Here the CDR3 DNA reads TGTGCCTGGAGTTCAGGGTTTGAAAAACTGTTTTTT. Translating it yields CAWSSGFEKLFF.

Concerning this clone: The sample holds other DNA sequences that translate to the same CDR3. V and J are TRBV2 and TRBJ2-2; TRBD1 matches 8 bases. Germline V lookup: CDR1 SNHLY, CDR2 FYNNEI. V shed 6 bases and J 2 bases; nucleotides not matched to a gene: 2. The CDR3 covers 14 residues. CDR3: CASSGQGNTGELFF. The DNA of the CDR3 is TGTGCCAGCAGCGGACAGGGAAACACCGGGGAGCTGTTTTTT.

To note about this clone: The germline gene is not matched at one end of the junction; a read error may be the cause. The chain carries TRBV19 and TRBJ2-4, with D possibly being TRBD1 (6 bases). The germline gives CDR1 LNHDA, CDR2 SQIVND (reference sequence). The CDR3 spans 13 residues. CDR3 residues: CASRAGAVNIQYF. Written as DNA, the CDR3 is TGTGCGAGTAGGGCAGGGGCCGTAAACATTCAGTACTTC.

This clone has a single count. The chain recombines TRBV28 with TRBJ2-5; 12 bases fit TRBD2. J was trimmed by 5 bases and V by 5 bases; bases with no gene match: 9. This CDR3 is built from 16 residues. CDR1 is MDHEN and CDR2 is SYDVKM in the germline V gene. CDR3 DNA: TGTGCCAGCAGTCCAGGACTAGCGGGATTGGGGGAGACCCAGTACTTC. Translating it yields CASSPGLAGLGETQYF.

The V gene is TRBV5-4, the J gene TRBJ1-1; 7 nucleotides agree with TRBD1. Germline assignment: CDR1 SGHNT and CDR2 YYREEE (reference sequence). V lost 2 bases and J lost 8; bases outside the gene matches: 3. The CDR3 spans 12 residues. CDR3 DNA: TGTGCCAGCAGCTTTCCGACAGGGGAAGCTTTCTTT. Translation gives CASSFPTGEAFF.

The chain couples TRBV5-6 to TRBJ2-5; 8 positions match TRBD2. There are 15 residues in the CDR3. V gave up 3 bases and J gave up 5 bases; unmatched junction bases: 9. Per germline, CDR1 SGHDT and CDR2 YYEEEE. The CDR3 region has the DNA TGTGCCAGCAGCTACCCGGGGGGGGCGCAGGAGACCCAGTACTTC. As protein: CASSYPGGAQETQYF. Together with reference TRBV5-6 and TRBJ2-5, the CDR3 gives the full variable domain: DAGVTQSPTHLIKTRGQQVTLRCSPKSGHDTVSWYQQALGQGPQFIFQYYEEEERQRGNFPDRFSGHQFPNYSSELNVNALLLGDSALYLCASSYPGGAQETQYFGPGTRLLVL.

The CDR3 nucleotides read TGTGCCAGCAGTCTTCTAGCGGGAGTTGGGACCGGGGAGCTGTTTTTT. This codes for CASSLLAGVGTGELFF. The rearrangement links TRBV12-1 to TRBJ2-2; the D call in the table, TRBD2, was not verified against the DNA. TRBV12-1 has pseudogene status. CDR3 length: 16 residues.

The chain has TRBV15 and TRBJ2-6, with D tentatively TRBD1 (5 bases). The V gene's germline CDR1 is LNHNV and CDR2 YYDKDF (reference sequence). Trimming removed 4 bases from V and 1 base from J, with 8 bases in between. CDR3 length: 15 amino acids. In nucleotides, the CDR3 is TGTGCCACCAGCAAGGGGCTATCTGGGGCCAACGTCCTGACTTTC. This codes for CATSKGLSGANVLTF.

The genes are TRBV15 and TRBJ1-3, with a tentative D call TRBD1 (6 bases). V lost 2 bases to trimming and J lost 7 bases, with 9 bases between them. From germline, CDR1 is LNHNV and CDR2 YYDKDF (reference sequence). The CDR3 has 13 residues. The CDR3 here is CATSRFTGNTIYF. CDR3 DNA: TGTGCCACCAGCAGATTCACAGGGAACACCATATATTTT.

This chain joins TRBV10-3 and TRBJ2-5; possible D gene TRBD1, 5 bases. Germline CDR1 reads ENHRY; CDR2 reads SYGVKD. The CDR3 has 14 amino acids. V dropped 6 bases and J dropped 2 bases, with 13 bases sitting between them. The chain's CDR3 is CAIRSLGDQETQYF. For the CDR3, the DNA is TGTGCCATCAGATCCCTAGGGGATCAAGAGACCCAGTACTTC.

This clone was observed a single time. The V and J genes are TRBV25-1 and TRBJ2-3, with TRBD1 matching 9 bases. The CDR3 spans 14 residues. After removal of 9 bases from V and 6 bases from J, the junction contained 10 bases not matched to a gene. Germline V gene data show CDR1 as MGHDK and CDR2 as SYGVNS. The CDR3 is CASQTGGVSDTQYF. CDR3 coding DNA: TGTGCCAGTCAAACAGGGGGCGTGTCGGATACGCAGTATTTT.

The V gene is TRBV30, the J gene TRBJ1-3; TRBD1 matches at 7 bases. Germline CDR1 is GTSNPN and CDR2 is SVGIG (reference sequence). This CDR3 has 15 residues. The V and J ends lost 3 bases and 2 bases, in that order; junction bases with no gene match: 7. The CDR3, as DNA: TGTGCCTGGAGCGGACGACAGGGAACTGGAAACACCATATATTTT. Amino acid sequence: CAWSGRQGTGNTIYF. The entire variable domain, with the rest obtained from reference TRBV30 and TRBJ1-3, is as follows: SQTIHQWPATLVQPVGSPLSLECTVEGTSNPNLYWYRQAAGRGLQLLFYSVGIGQISSEVPQNLSASRPQDRQFILSSKKLLLSDSGFYLCAWSGRQGTGNTIYFGEGSWLTVV.

This clone was observed a single time. V and J are TRBV6-6 and TRBJ2-7; D ambiguous. V was clipped by 4 bases and J by 1 base, with 11 bases between them. Germline V CDR1 and CDR2: MNHNY, SVGAGI (reference sequence). The CDR3 has 14 residues. This CDR3 is CASSWAAGSYEQYF. CDR3 sequence (DNA): TGTGCCAGCAGTTGGGCGGCCGGGTCCTACGAGCAGTACTTC.

The chain is built from TRBV6-5 and TRBJ1-1; no definite D call. V was shortened by 2 bases and J by 1 base, with 11 bases between the two germline ends. Germline CDR1 MNHEY, CDR2 SVGAGI. CDR3 length: 15 residues. CDR3 bases: TGTGCCAGCAGTTACCGCAGTTCGGGGAACACTGAAGCTTTCTTT. As protein: CASSYRSSGNTEAFF.

The V and J genes are TRBV28 and TRBJ1-5, with 9 nucleotides matching TRBD1. The V and J ends lost 6 bases and 5 bases, in that order; junction bases with no gene match: 8. The CDR3 consists of 15 residues. Germline CDR1 is MDHEN and CDR2 is SYDVKM. The CDR3 nucleotides are TGTGCCAGCAGCCGAACCACAGGGGGCTATCAGCCCCAGCATTTT. It translates to CASSRTTGGYQPQHF.

This chain joins TRBV9 and TRBJ2-3; D perhaps matches TRBD2 (5 bases). Looked up from germline, CDR1 is SGDLS and CDR2 is YYNGEE. The CDR3 contains 16 residues. V was clipped by 0 bases and J by 2 bases, with 13 bases between them. CDR3 in amino acids: CASSVGSGMTTDTQYF. Written as DNA, the CDR3 is TGTGCCAGCAGCGTAGGGTCGGGGATGACCACAGATACGCAGTATTTT. The full variable domain, in which reference TRBV9 and TRBJ2-3 provide the parts outside the CDR3, is DSGVTQTPKHLITATGQRVTLRCSPRSGDLSVYWYQQSLDQGLQFLIQYYNGEERAKGNILERFSAQQFPDLHSELNLSSLELGDSALYFCASSVGSGMTTDTQYFGPGTRLTVL.

The chain carries TRBV19 and TRBJ1-2; TRBD1 matches 7 bases. V lost 2 bases to trimming and J lost 2 bases; unmatched junction nucleotides: 5. This CDR3 spans 15 amino acids. Germline V gene data show CDR1 as LNHDA and CDR2 as SQIVND (reference sequence). In DNA, the CDR3 is TGTGCCAGTAGTATAAGTGGGACAGTGAACTATGGCTACACCTTC. It codes for CASSISGTVNYGYTF.